Detailed here is one T cell receptor (beta chain). Its antigen is unknown. Germline-derived CDR1 and CDR2 are SGHVS and FQNEAQ. The CDR3 is 14 amino acids. Sequencing libraries of TCR beta were made by UMI-labeled 5' RACE. TCRdb reprocessed the 5' RACE reads and stores each CDR3 protein as one record, lacking DNA. The ten top clones account for approximately 15%, within a sample of 9,000 to 15,000 distinct CDR3 sequences. These data originate in a study of human CD8 memory T cell subsets. Overall study results and limits: Only T cell receptor beta chains were sequenced in this study.

This receptor was obtained from a human donor in good health. The chain carries TRBV7-8 and TRBJ2-7. Sequenced sample: CD8+ T cells from PBMCs. Here the CDR3 reads CASSLVGISYEQYF.